This T cell receptor (beta chain) was profiled in a study of blood T cell repertoires in COVID-19. Study details: The origin of the acute and convalescent COVID-19 samples was the United States, Italy and Spain. T cells, B-cell-depleted T cells, or PBMCs provided the cDNA or gDNA that served as material.

The count of this clone is one. Per the germline V gene, CDR1 is GTSNPN and CDR2 is SVGIG (reference sequence). V was clipped by 4 bases and J by 4 bases, with 13 bases between them. The CDR3 contains 13 residues. Original handling: Reference gene primer amplification in the assay estimated nucleated cell counts. The assay was immunoSEQ multiplex PCR, and TCRdb's table has in-frame clones only and misses some. D and trimming were read from the DNA, whereas the V and J calls and clone size are those reported in that table. The data show more than 250,000 clones, around 78% seen once. Material for sequencing was peripheral blood. The clonotype comes from a man between 60 and 70 years old who had recovered from COVID-19. The chain combines TRBV30 with TRBJ1-1; weak D call: TRBD1 (5 bases). In nucleotides, the CDR3 is TGTGCCTGGATTACAGGTTTCGGCACTGAAGCTTTCTTT. It specifies CAWITGFGTEAFF.